There are a few counts of the clone carrying this T cell receptor (beta chain). This entry comes from a study of blood T cell repertoires in COVID-19. Study information: Samples taken during acute and convalescent COVID-19 were collected in the United States, Italy and Spain. Sample material is recorded as cDNA or gDNA derived from T cells, B-cell-depleted T cells, or PBMCs.

The authors' processing: For nucleated cells, counts were estimated from reference gene primer amplification. The table came from immunoSEQ multiplex PCR; TCRdb's copy has only in-frame clones and leaves some out. The V and J calls and clone size come from that table; D and trimming were worked out from the DNA. The table shows 200,000 to 250,000 clones, with around 90% occurring only once. V trimming: 2 bases; J trimming: 4 bases; junction bases outside the gene matches: 7. Germline V gene lookup returns CDR1 LGHDT and CDR2 YNNKEL (reference sequence). There are 16 residues in the CDR3. The clonotype originates from a man aged 30 to 39 with COVID-19, enrolled during active disease. This chain connects TRBV3-1 (or the pseudogene TRBV3-2) to TRBJ2-3; TRBD2 matches 9 bases. The sample consisted of peripheral blood. The CDR3 protein is CASSQLLSGSPDTQYF. CDR3 coding DNA: TGTGCCAGCAGCCAATTACTTAGCGGGAGTCCAGATACGCAGTATTTT.